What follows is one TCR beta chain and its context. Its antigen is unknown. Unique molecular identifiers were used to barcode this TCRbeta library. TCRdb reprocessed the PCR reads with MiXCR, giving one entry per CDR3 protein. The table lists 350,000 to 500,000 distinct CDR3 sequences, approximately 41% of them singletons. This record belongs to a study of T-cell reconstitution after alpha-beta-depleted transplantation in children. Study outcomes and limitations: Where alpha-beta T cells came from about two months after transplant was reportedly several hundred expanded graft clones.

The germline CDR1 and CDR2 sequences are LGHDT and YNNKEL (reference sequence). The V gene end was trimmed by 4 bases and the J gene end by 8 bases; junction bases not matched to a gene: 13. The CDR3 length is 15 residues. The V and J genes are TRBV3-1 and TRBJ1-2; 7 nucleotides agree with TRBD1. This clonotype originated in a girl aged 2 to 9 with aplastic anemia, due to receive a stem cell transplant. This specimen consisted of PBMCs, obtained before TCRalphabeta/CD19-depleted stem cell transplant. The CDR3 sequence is CASSPRQTGWDGYTF. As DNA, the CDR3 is TGTGCCAGCAGCCCTAGACAGACAGGGTGGGACGGCTACACCTTC. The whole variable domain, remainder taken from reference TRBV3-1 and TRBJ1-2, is DTAVSQTPKYLVTQMGNDKSIKCEQNLGHDTMYWYKQDSKKFLKIMFSYNNKELIINETVPNRFSPKSPDKAHLNLHINSLELGDSAVYFCASSPRQTGWDGYTFGSGTRLTVV.